The 7 T cell receptor beta chains listed next were all sequenced from one sample in a study of a mutant IDH1 vaccine in newly diagnosed glioma. Assay used: immunoSEQ multiplex PCR; TCRdb lists only in-frame clones, some missing. This table holds about 56,000 clones, less than 80% found once. As to time point: week 47, end of study. Vaccination comprised doses that each held 300 ug of mutant IDH1 20-mer peptide, plus topical imiquimod. Their antigens are not known. The sample consisted of PBMCs, taken from a glioma patient whose treatment included an IDH1 peptide vaccine. These receptors were taken from a man aged 45-60 years with glioma.

J is TRBJ2-7 and V is TRBV30, with D possibly TRBD1 on 6 matching bases. V dropped 8 bases and J dropped 2 bases, with 13 bases sitting between them. This CDR3 has 12 amino acids. Germline CDR1 reads GTSNPN; CDR2 reads SVGIG (reference sequence). The DNA of the CDR3 is TGTGCCCTAAGGTACAGGGCCTACGAGCAGTACTTC. Amino acids: CALRYRAYEQYF.

This chain joins TRBV6-6 and TRBJ2-1; 7 positions agree with TRBD2. The CDR3 covers 15 residues. The V gene end was trimmed by 3 bases and the J gene end by 7 bases; junction bases not matched to a gene: 9. Per germline, CDR1 MNHNY and CDR2 SVGAGI (reference sequence). Here the CDR3 DNA reads TGTGCCAGCAGTTATGGCGGGGGTCGTGGGAATGAGCAGTTCTTC. Protein sequence: CASSYGGGRGNEQFF.

The V and J genes are TRBV6-1 and TRBJ1-2; 7 nucleotides align to TRBD1. Germline values: CDR1 MNHNS, CDR2 SASEGT. The CDR3 covers 14 residues. J gave up 5 bases and V 6 bases, and 9 bases lay outside the gene matches. The CDR3 here is CASRDGTALYGYTF. For the CDR3, the DNA is TGTGCCAGCAGGGACGGGACAGCACTATATGGCTACACCTTC.

Only a few counts were recorded for this clone. J is TRBJ2-1 and V is TRBV6-5, with 10 bases identical to TRBD1. The CDR3 runs 15 residues. Germline V gene data show CDR1 as MNHEY and CDR2 as SVGAGI. Germline trimming cut 9 bases from V and 4 bases from J; bases unmatched to any gene: 9. The CDR3 coding sequence is TGTGCCAGTATTGGGGACAGGGGACCGTACAATGAGCAGTTCTTC. Amino acids: CASIGDRGPYNEQFF.

The table lists this clone with a few counts. V gene TRBV29-1 combines with J gene TRBJ1-1, with D maybe TRBD1 (5 bases). CDR1 is SQVTM, CDR2 ANQGSEA, per germline. The CDR3 has 14 amino acids. V gave up 3 bases and J gave up 6 bases, with 17 bases separating them. The CDR3 sequence: CSVEGGGRDSEAFF. The CDR3 DNA sequence: TGCAGCGTTGAGGGCGGGGGAAGGGACTCTGAAGCTTTCTTT.

The CDR3 protein is CASSLGQGSNQPQHF. In DNA, the CDR3 is TGCGCCAGCAGCTTGGGGCAGGGGAGCAATCAGCCCCAGCATTTT. V usage is TRBV5-1 and J usage is TRBJ1-5, with D possibly being TRBD1 (6 bases). Germline V gene data show CDR1 as SGHRS and CDR2 as YFSETQ. CDR3 size: 15 residues. Deletions cut 0 bases from V and 1 base from J, with 8 bases between.

This chain links TRBV12-5 with TRBJ2-2; the D is unclear. The CDR3 totals 13 residues. Looked up from germline, CDR1 is LGHNT and CDR2 is FRNRAP. V lost 7 bases to trimming and J lost 9 bases, with 15 bases between them. CDR3 nucleotide sequence: TGTGCTAGTGCCCGAAACGGCGCCCGGGAGCTGTTTTTT. Its protein product is CASARNGARELFF.